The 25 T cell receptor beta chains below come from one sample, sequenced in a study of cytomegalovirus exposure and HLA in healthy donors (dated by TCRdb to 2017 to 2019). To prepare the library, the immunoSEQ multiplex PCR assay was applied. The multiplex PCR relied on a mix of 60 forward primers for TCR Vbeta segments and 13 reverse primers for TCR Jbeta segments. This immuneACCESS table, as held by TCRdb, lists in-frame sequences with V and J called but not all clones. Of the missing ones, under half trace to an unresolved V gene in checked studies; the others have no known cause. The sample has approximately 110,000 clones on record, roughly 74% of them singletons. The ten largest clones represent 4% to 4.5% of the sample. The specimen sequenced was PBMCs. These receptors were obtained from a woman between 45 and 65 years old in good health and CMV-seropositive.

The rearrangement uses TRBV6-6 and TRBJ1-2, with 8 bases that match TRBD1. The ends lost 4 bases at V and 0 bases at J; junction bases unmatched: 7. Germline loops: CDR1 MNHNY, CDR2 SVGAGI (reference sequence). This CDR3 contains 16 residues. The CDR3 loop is CASSSPETGANYGYTF. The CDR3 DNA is TGTGCCAGCAGTTCCCCAGAGACAGGGGCTAACTATGGCTACACCTTC.

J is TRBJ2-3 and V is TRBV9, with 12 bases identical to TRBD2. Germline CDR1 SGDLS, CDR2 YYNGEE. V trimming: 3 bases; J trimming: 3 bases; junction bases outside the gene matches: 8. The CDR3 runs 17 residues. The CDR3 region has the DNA TGTGCCAGCAGCGCTAGCGGGGGGGCCTCGGGTACAGATACGCAGTATTTT. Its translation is CASSASGGASGTDTQYF.

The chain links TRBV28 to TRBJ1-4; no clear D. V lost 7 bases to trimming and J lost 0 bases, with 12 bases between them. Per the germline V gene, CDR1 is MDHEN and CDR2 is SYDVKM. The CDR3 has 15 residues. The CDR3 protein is CASKQRIATNEKLFF. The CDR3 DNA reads TGTGCCAGCAAGCAGAGGATTGCAACTAATGAAAAACTGTTTTTT. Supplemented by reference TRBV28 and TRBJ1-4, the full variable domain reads DVKVTQSSRYLVKRTGEKVFLECVQDMDHENMFWYRQDPGLGLRLIYFSYDVKMKEKGDIPEGYSVSREKKERFSLILESASTNQTSMYLCASKQRIATNEKLFFGSGTQLSVL.

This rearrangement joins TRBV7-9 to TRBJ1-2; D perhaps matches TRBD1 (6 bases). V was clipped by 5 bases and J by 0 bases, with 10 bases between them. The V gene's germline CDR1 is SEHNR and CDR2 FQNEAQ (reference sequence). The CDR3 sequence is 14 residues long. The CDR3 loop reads CASSPTGTNYGYTF. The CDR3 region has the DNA TGTGCCAGCAGCCCTACAGGGACTAACTATGGCTACACCTTC.

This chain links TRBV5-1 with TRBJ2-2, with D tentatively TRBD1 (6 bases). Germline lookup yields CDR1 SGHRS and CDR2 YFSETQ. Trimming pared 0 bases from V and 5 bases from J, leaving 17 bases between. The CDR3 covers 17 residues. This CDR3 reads CASSLVRGPRGTGELFF. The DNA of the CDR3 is TGCGCCAGCAGCTTGGTCAGGGGACCCCGGGGTACCGGGGAGCTGTTTTTT. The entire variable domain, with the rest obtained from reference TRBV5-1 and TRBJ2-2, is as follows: KAGVTQTPRYLIKTRGQQVTLSCSPISGHRSVSWYQQTPGQGLQFLFEYFSETQRNKGNFPGRFSGRQFSNSRSEMNVSTLELGDSALYLCASSLVRGPRGTGELFFGEGSRLTVL.

CDR3 DNA sequence: TGCGCCAGCAGCCCCCGGGGGGGCCTGGATCCCGGGGAGCTGTTTTTT. Protein sequence: CASSPRGGLDPGELFF. J is TRBJ2-2 and V is TRBV5-1; TRBD2 agrees at 8 bases. The CDR3 loop spans 16 amino acids. The V gene end was trimmed by 4 bases and the J gene end by 6 bases; junction bases not matched to a gene: 11. Germline V gene data show CDR1 as SGHRS and CDR2 as YFSETQ.

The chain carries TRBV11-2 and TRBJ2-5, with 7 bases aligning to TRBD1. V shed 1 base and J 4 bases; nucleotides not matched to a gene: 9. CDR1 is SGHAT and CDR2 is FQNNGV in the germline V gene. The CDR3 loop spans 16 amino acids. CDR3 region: CASSLVGQKGAETQYF. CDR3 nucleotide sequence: TGTGCCAGCAGCTTAGTCGGACAGAAGGGGGCAGAGACCCAGTACTTC. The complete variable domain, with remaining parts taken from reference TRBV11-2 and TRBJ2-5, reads EAGVAQSPRYKIIEKRQSVAFWCNPISGHATLYWYQQILGQGPKLLIQFQNNGVVDDSQLPKDRFSAERLKGVDSTLKIQPAKLEDSAVYLCASSLVGQKGAETQYFGPGTRLLVL.

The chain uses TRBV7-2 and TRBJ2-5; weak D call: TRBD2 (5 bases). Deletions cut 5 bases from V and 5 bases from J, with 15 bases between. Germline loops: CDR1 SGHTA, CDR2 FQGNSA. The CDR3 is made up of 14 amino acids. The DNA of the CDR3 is TGTGCCAGCAGCCCTCGGAGAGCGGCGGAGACCCAGTACTTC. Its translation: CASSPRRAAETQYF. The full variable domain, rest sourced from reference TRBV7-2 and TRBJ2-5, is GAGVSQSPSNKVTEKGKDVELRCDPISGHTALYWYRQSLGQGLEFLIYFQGNSAPDKSGLPSDRFSAERTGGSVSTLTIQRTQQEDSAVYLCASSPRRAAETQYFGPGTRLLVL.

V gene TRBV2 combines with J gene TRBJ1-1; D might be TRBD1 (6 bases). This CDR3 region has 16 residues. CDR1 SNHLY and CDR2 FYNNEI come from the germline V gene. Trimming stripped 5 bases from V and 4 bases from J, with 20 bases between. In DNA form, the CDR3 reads TGTGCCAGCAGTCGCCTACAGGGAGTGGGCGGCACTGAAGCTTTCTTT. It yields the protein CASSRLQGVGGTEAFF.

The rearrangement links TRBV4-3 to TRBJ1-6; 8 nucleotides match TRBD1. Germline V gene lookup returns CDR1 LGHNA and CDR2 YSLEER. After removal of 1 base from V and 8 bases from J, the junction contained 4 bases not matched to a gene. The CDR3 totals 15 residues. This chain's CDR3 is CASSQAGGRDSPLHF. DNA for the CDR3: TGCGCCAGCAGCCAAGCAGGGGGCCGTGATTCACCCCTCCACTTT.

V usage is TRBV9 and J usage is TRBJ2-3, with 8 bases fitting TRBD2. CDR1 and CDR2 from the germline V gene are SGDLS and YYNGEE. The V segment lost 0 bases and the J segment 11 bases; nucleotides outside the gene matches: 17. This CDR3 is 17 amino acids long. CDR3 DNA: TGTGCCAGCAGCGTAGTTGGTCGGGGGGGCCTGGGGGGTGGGCAGTATTTT. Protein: CASSVVGRGGLGGGQYF.

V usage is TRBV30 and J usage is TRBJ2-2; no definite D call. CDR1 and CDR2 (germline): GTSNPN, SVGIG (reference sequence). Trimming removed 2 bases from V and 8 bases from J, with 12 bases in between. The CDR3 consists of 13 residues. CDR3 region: CAWSTSARGELFF. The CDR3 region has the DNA TGTGCCTGGAGTACCAGCGCGAGGGGGGAGCTGTTTTTT.

CDR3 nucleotide sequence: TGTGCTAGTGGTTTGGTAGGGAGCGGGGGGGCCGTAGATACGCAGTATTTT. Translation: CASGLVGSGGAVDTQYF. V gene TRBV12-5 combines with J gene TRBJ2-3, with 10 bases that match TRBD2. CDR1 and CDR2 from the germline V gene are LGHNT and FRNRAP. With V trimmed by 0 bases and J by 5 bases, 8 bases remained unmatched. There are 17 residues in the CDR3.

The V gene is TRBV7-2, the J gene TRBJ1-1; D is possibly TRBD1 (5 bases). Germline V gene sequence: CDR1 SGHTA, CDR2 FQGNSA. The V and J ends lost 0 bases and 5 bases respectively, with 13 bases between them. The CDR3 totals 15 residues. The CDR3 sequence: CASSLAGRVRTEAFF. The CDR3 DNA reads TGTGCCAGCAGCTTAGCTGGCAGGGTGAGAACTGAAGCTTTCTTT.

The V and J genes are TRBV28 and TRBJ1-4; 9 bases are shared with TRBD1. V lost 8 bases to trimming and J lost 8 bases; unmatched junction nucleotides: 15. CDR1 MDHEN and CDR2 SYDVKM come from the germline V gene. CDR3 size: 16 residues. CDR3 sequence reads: CASSLLRTGDGEKLFF. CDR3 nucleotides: TGTGCCAGCTCCTTACTAAGGACAGGGGATGGGGAAAAACTGTTTTTT.

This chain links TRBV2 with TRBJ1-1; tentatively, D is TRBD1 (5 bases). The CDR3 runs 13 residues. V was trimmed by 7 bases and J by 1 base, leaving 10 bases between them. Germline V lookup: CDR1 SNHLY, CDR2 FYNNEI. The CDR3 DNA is TGTGCCAGCATGGTCGACAGGAACACTGAAGCTTTCTTT. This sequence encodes CASMVDRNTEAFF.

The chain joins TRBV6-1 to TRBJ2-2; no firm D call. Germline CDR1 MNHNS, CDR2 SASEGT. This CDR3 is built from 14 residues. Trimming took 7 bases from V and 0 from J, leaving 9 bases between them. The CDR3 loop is CASIRFSNTGELFF. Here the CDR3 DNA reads TGTGCCAGCATACGGTTCTCGAACACCGGGGAGCTGTTTTTT.

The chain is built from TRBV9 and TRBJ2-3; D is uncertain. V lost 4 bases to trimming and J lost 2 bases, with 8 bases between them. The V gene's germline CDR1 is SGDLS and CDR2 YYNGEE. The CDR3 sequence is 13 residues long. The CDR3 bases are TGTGCCAGCAGCAACCAGATCACAGATACGCAGTATTTT. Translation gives CASSNQITDTQYF.

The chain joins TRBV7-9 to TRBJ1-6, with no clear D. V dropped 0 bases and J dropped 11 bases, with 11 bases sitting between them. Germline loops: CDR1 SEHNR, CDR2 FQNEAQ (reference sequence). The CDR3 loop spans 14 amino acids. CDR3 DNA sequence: TGTGCCAGCAGCTTAGCAACAGAGAAAACACCCCTCCACTTT. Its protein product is CASSLATEKTPLHF.

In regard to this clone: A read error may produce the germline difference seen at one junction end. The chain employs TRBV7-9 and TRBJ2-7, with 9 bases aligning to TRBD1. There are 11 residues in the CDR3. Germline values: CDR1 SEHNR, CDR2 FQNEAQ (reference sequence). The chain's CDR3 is CSSSLDRGAVF. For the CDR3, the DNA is TGTTCCAGCAGCTTGGACAGGGGAGCGGTCTTC.

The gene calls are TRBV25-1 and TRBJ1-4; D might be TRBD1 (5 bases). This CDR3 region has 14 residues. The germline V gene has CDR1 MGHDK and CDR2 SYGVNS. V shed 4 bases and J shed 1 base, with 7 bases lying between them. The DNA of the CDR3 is TGTGCCAGCAGTGGGGGGGTAACTAATGAAAAACTGTTTTTT. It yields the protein CASSGGVTNEKLFF.

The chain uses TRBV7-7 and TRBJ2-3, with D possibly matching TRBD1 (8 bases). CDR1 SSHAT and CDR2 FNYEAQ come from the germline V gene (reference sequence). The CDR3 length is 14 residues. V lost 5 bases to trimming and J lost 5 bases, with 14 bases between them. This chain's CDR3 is CASSPTGGEDTQYF. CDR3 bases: TGTGCCAGCAGCCCCACAGGGGGGGAAGATACGCAGTATTTT.

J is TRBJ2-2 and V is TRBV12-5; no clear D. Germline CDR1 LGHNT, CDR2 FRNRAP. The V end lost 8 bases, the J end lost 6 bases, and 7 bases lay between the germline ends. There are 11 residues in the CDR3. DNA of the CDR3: TGTGCTAGTCGAGAGGCCGGGGAGCTGTTTTTT. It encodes CASREAGELFF.

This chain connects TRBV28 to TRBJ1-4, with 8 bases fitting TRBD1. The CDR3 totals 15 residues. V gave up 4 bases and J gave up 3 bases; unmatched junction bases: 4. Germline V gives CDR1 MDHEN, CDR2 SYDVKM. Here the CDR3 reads CASSSTGAANEKLFF. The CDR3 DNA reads TGTGCCAGCAGTTCGACAGGGGCAGCTAATGAAAAACTGTTTTTT.

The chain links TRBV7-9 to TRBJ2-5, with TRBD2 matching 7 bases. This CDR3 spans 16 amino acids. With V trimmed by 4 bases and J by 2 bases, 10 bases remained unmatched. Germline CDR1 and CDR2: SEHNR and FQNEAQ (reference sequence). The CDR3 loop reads CASSSPPAGPQETQYF. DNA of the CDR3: TGTGCCAGCAGCTCCCCTCCAGCGGGGCCTCAAGAGACCCAGTACTTC.